These 19 T cell receptor beta chains were sequenced from one sample in a study of identical twins. TCRdb re-analysed the 5' RACE reads in MiXCR, keeping a single row per CDR3 protein. Among over 550,000 distinct CDR3 sequences, around 7.4% were seen once, and the ten largest hold about 1.6%. The sample was also reused in another study, on yellow fever vaccine responses in identical twins.

Sequencing input: PBMCs. These receptors all stem from a woman aged 18 to 35 in good health.

Ten or more counts support this clonotype. The chain employs TRBV7-9 and TRBJ2-7, with D perhaps matching TRBD1 (6 bases). The CDR3 is 12 residues long. Germline V gene data show CDR1 as SEHNR and CDR2 as FQNEAQ (reference sequence). V was cut by 5 bases and J by 9 bases, with 14 bases left in between. The CDR3 reads CASSPGQARQYF. Written as DNA, the CDR3 is TGTGCCAGCAGCCCGGGACAAGCAAGGCAGTACTTC.

The table lists this clonotype with many counts. The genes are TRBV10-3 and TRBJ2-2; D is undetermined. Trimming cost V 9 bases and J 2 bases, with 7 bases left between them. CDR1 and CDR2 from the germline V gene are ENHRY and SYGVKD. There are 12 residues in the CDR3. This CDR3 reads CAITTNTGELFF. CDR3 nucleotide sequence: TGTGCCATTACCACTAACACCGGGGAGCTGTTTTTT.

The CDR3: CASSTRQGSMNTEAFF. In DNA form, the CDR3 reads TGTGCCAGCAGCACCCGACAGGGATCCATGAACACTGAAGCTTTCTTT. The chain has TRBV7-6 and TRBJ1-1, with TRBD1 matching over 7 bases. The germline CDR1 and CDR2 sequences are SGHVS and FNYEAQ. Losses at the gene ends were 5 bases for V and 0 bases for J; bases not matched to a gene: 9. CDR3 size: 16 residues.

This rearrangement joins TRBV2 to TRBJ2-3; TRBD2 is a possible D gene (6 bases). The CDR3 runs to 14 residues. Germline CDR1 and CDR2: SNHLY and FYNNEI. Deletions cut 9 bases from V and 0 bases from J, with 13 bases between. CDR3 loop: CASGDSSSTDTQYF. As DNA, the CDR3 is TGTGCCAGTGGGGACTCGTCTAGCACAGATACGCAGTATTTT.

V usage is TRBV12-3 or TRBV12-4 and J usage is TRBJ2-7; no clear D. The CDR3 is 14 residues long. V dropped 2 bases and J dropped 1 base, with 9 bases sitting between them. CDR3 sequence: CASSLRATSYEQYF. The CDR3 bases are TGTGCCAGCAGTTTACGGGCCACTTCCTACGAGCAGTACTTC.

This clonotype was seen many times. CDR3 DNA sequence: TGCAGTGCTCCTAGCGTAAGTGAAGCTTTCTTT. This sequence encodes CSAPSVSEAFF. V is TRBV20-1 and J is TRBJ1-1; D is undetermined. The CDR3 totals 11 residues. Trimming stripped 5 bases from V and 7 bases from J, with 11 bases between. Germline-derived CDR1 and CDR2 are DFQATT and SNEGSKA (reference sequence).

This clonotype was picked up a small number of times. The chain employs TRBV28 and TRBJ1-6; 9 nucleotides line up with TRBD1. Trimming removed 1 base from V and 16 bases from J; junction bases left unmatched: 11. CDR3 length: 15 residues. CDR1 and CDR2 from the germline V gene are MDHEN and SYDVKM. CDR3 loop: CASSLSGQGRVSLHF. CDR3 sequence (DNA): TGTGCCAGCAGTTTATCCGGACAGGGGAGGGTGTCACTCCACTTT.

In its sample, this clonotype was seen a few times. V usage is TRBV24-1 and J usage is TRBJ2-2; D possibly uses TRBD1 or TRBD2 (5 bases each). V shed 2 bases and J shed 2 bases, with 14 bases lying between them. The germline gives CDR1 KGHDR, CDR2 SFDVKD. The CDR3 contains 17 residues. The CDR3 coding sequence is TGTGCCACCAGTGATTCCGGGGCTAACCCTAACACCGGGGAGCTGTTTTTT. It encodes CATSDSGANPNTGELFF.

This clonotype showed up just once. Relative to the germline gene, one junction end is altered; a read error may explain this. The rearrangement joins TRBV4-2 to TRBJ2-1, with TRBD1 as a possible D gene (6 bases). Germline V gene sequence: CDR1 LGHNA, CDR2 YNFKEQ. The CDR3 is 15 amino acids. The CDR3 loop reads CAGSQDYRVSSEQFF. The CDR3 coding sequence is TGTGCCGGCAGCCAAGATTACAGGGTTTCGTCTGAGCAGTTCTTC.

This clonotype was recorded many times. The rearrangement links TRBV12-3 or TRBV12-4 to TRBJ2-5; D is unresolved. Trimming cost V 8 bases and J 4 bases, with 8 bases left between them. This CDR3 region has 11 residues. For the CDR3, the DNA is TGTGCCAGCTCGGCGCTAGAGACCCAGTACTTC. This encodes CASSALETQYF.

This clonotype showed up just a few times. J is TRBJ1-2 and V is TRBV12-3 or TRBV12-4; D is uncertain. This CDR3 spans 10 amino acids. The V end lost 2 bases, the J end lost 6 bases, and 1 base lay between the germline ends. The CDR3 sequence: CASSLNGYTF. The CDR3 coding sequence is TGTGCCAGCAGTTTAAATGGCTACACCTTC.

This clonotype appeared many times. This chain joins TRBV29-1 and TRBJ2-3; D uncertain. V was pared by 4 bases and J by 2 bases, with 10 bases between. There are 13 residues in the CDR3. Germline CDR1 and CDR2: SQVTM and ANQGSEA. The CDR3 coding sequence is TGCAGCGTTGCGGGCGGTTACACAGATACGCAGTATTTT. It encodes CSVAGGYTDTQYF.

This chain connects TRBV18 to TRBJ1-1, with 12 nucleotides matching TRBD1. The CDR3 spans 17 residues. Germline assignment: CDR1 KGHSH and CDR2 LQKENI. V trimming: 2 bases; J trimming: 2 bases; junction bases outside the gene matches: 6. The CDR3 sequence is CASSPTGTGGLNTEAFF. As DNA, the CDR3 is TGTGCCAGCTCACCAACTGGGACAGGGGGCCTAAACACTGAAGCTTTCTTT. The variable domain in full, completed from reference TRBV18 and TRBJ1-1, reads NAGVMQNPRHLVRRRGQEARLRCSPMKGHSHVYWYRQLPEEGLKFMVYLQKENIIDESGMPKERFSAEFPKEGPSILRIQQVVRGDSAAYFCASSPTGTGGLNTEAFFGQGTRLTVV.

This clonotype has at least ten counts. The V call is TRBV6-1, the J call TRBJ2-7; TRBD1 or TRBD2 may be the D gene (6 bases each). V was clipped by 6 bases and J by 1 base, with 19 bases between them. Germline loops: CDR1 MNHNS, CDR2 SASEGT. The CDR3 extends over 16 amino acids. The CDR3 DNA reads as TGTGCCAGCAGCTCCTTAGTCGGGGGCTTTTCCTACGAGCAGTACTTC. This codes for CASSSLVGGFSYEQYF.

The chain joins TRBV11-2 to TRBJ2-3; D is possibly TRBD1 (6 bases). The CDR3 runs 18 residues. Trimming left V 5 bases short and J 2 bases short, with 23 bases between. The V gene's germline CDR1 is SGHAT and CDR2 FQNNGV. The CDR3 region is CASSQRTVIYGTTDTQYF. In nucleotides, the CDR3 is TGTGCCAGCAGCCAAAGGACAGTGATCTACGGGACCACAGATACGCAGTATTTT.

The rearrangement uses TRBV10-3 and TRBJ2-5; TRBD1 or TRBD2 may be the D gene (6 bases each). V lost 4 bases and J 5 bases, leaving 8 bases between the germline ends. The germline V gene encodes CDR1 ENHRY and CDR2 SYGVKD. The CDR3 is 12 residues long. The CDR3 DNA sequence: TGTGCCATCAGTGGGGGGGCTGAGACCCAGTACTTC. It translates to CAISGGAETQYF.

This clonotype was counted between two and nine times. The rearrangement links TRBV7-3 to TRBJ1-1, with unresolved D. CDR1 is SGHTA, CDR2 FQGTGA, per germline. This CDR3 region has 15 residues. V lost 5 bases, J lost 0 bases, and 13 bases lay in between. This CDR3 reads CASSPSPAMNTEAFF. The DNA for the CDR3 is TGTGCCAGCAGCCCATCTCCGGCGATGAACACTGAAGCTTTCTTT.

This sequence joins TRBV28 and TRBJ2-7; tentative D call: TRBD2 (5 bases). CDR3 length: 14 residues. From germline, CDR1 is MDHEN and CDR2 SYDVKM. Trimming removed 3 bases from V and 7 bases from J, with 16 bases in between. The CDR3 DNA sequence: TGTGCCAGCAGTTTGGTGGAGGACGGGCGGGAGCAGTACTTC. It codes for CASSLVEDGREQYF.

This clonotype showed up many times. CDR3 DNA: TGCAGCGTTGAAATCGGGGTAGGGACTGAAGCTTTCTTT. Its protein product is CSVEIGVGTEAFF. The chain uses TRBV29-1 and TRBJ1-1; D is unresolved. Trimming cost V 2 bases and J 5 bases, with 12 bases left between them. This CDR3 has 13 residues. Germline assignment: CDR1 SQVTM and CDR2 ANQGSEA.